This entry lists 24 T cell receptor beta chains sequenced from one sample in a study of cytomegalovirus exposure and HLA in healthy donors. The PCR had 60 Vbeta and 13 Jbeta primers. Some clones are missing from TCRdb's copy, which holds only in-frame ones; the method was immunoSEQ multiplex PCR. Of tens of thousands of clones listed, 78% are singletons. The sample was PBMCs. These receptors came from a male donor in good health and CMV-seropositive.

The rearrangement uses TRBV6-5 and TRBJ2-7; TRBD1 matches 8 bases. The CDR3 contains 13 residues. From germline, CDR1 is MNHEY and CDR2 SVGAGI. The V gene end was trimmed by 9 bases and the J gene end by 3 bases; junction bases not matched to a gene: 7. CDR3 bases: TGTGCCAGTGGACAGGGTCCCCTCTACGAGCAGTACTTC. It translates to CASGQGPLYEQYF.

This clone was recorded a few times. The V and J genes are TRBV28 and TRBJ2-5; D may be TRBD2 (5 bases). Trimming took off 8 bases at V and 5 bases at J, with 12 bases between the two ends. CDR3 length: 12 amino acids. Per germline, CDR1 MDHEN and CDR2 SYDVKM. The chain's CDR3 is CASGVRRETQYF. The CDR3 nucleotides are TGTGCCAGCGGGGTCCGGAGGGAGACCCAGTACTTC. Drawing the rest from reference TRBV28 and TRBJ2-5, the complete variable domain is DVKVTQSSRYLVKRTGEKVFLECVQDMDHENMFWYRQDPGLGLRLIYFSYDVKMKEKGDIPEGYSVSREKKERFSLILESASTNQTSMYLCASGVRRETQYFGPGTRLLVL.

The chain links TRBV19 to TRBJ2-2; TRBD1 matches 7 bases. Trimming removed 3 bases from V and 6 bases from J; junction bases left unmatched: 7. The CDR3 length is 15 residues. Germline CDR1 is LNHDA and CDR2 is SQIVND (reference sequence). CDR3 loop: CASSIEGQGAGELFF. The CDR3 nucleotides read TGTGCCAGTAGTATCGAGGGCCAGGGGGCCGGGGAGCTGTTTTTT.

The V and J genes are TRBV5-1 and TRBJ2-7, with D possibly being TRBD2 (7 bases). Deletions cut 0 bases from V and 3 bases from J, with 13 bases between. The CDR3 consists of 15 residues. Germline loops: CDR1 SGHRS, CDR2 YFSETQ. In DNA form, the CDR3 reads TGCGCCAGCAGCTTGGGGGGAGGGGGACTCTACGAGCAGTACTTC. It is translated as CASSLGGGGLYEQYF.

DNA for the CDR3: TGCGCCAGCAGTGAGGGGAGCAACCAAGAGACCCAGTACTTC. Its translation: CASSEGSNQETQYF. The rearrangement uses TRBV10-1 and TRBJ2-5; D perhaps matches TRBD2 (5 bases). V lost 2 bases to trimming and J lost 0 bases, with 7 bases between them. Germline CDR1 WNHNN, CDR2 SYGVQD (reference sequence). This CDR3 region has 14 residues.

The chain recombines TRBV15 with TRBJ2-5; D is possibly TRBD2 (5 bases). V was cut by 0 bases and J by 5 bases, with 10 bases left in between. Germline values: CDR1 LNHNV, CDR2 YYDKDF (reference sequence). This CDR3 comprises 14 residues. The CDR3 sequence is CATSRDVSGETQYF. Here the CDR3 DNA reads TGTGCCACCAGCAGAGATGTAAGCGGTGAGACCCAGTACTTC.

V usage is TRBV9 and J usage is TRBJ2-2; D might be TRBD1 (6 bases). The CDR3 is 16 residues long. V lost 2 bases to trimming and J lost 2 bases, with 13 bases between them. Germline-derived CDR1 and CDR2 are SGDLS and YYNGEE. CDR3 sequence: CASSVFEGVNTGELFF. The DNA of the CDR3 is TGTGCCAGCAGCGTGTTCGAGGGGGTTAACACCGGGGAGCTGTTTTTT.

CDR3 residues: CASRPGSGAYEQYF. The CDR3 nucleotides are TGTGCCAGCAGGCCGGGATCAGGGGCCTACGAGCAGTACTTC. The chain has TRBV28 and TRBJ2-7; perhaps TRBD1 as D (6 bases). The V and J ends lost 6 bases and 2 bases respectively, with 14 bases between them. The germline V gene has CDR1 MDHEN and CDR2 SYDVKM. The CDR3 loop spans 14 amino acids.

This rearrangement joins TRBV29-1 to TRBJ1-1; weak D call: TRBD1 (5 bases). V was shortened by 4 bases and J by 1 base, with 7 bases between the two germline ends. Germline loops: CDR1 SQVTM, CDR2 ANQGSEA. The CDR3 extends over 12 amino acids. CDR3 coding DNA: TGCAGCGTTGGAACAGGGAACACTGAAGCTTTCTTT. Its protein product is CSVGTGNTEAFF.

The CDR3 loop is CASSLLAGINEQFF. CDR3 DNA: TGCGCCAGCAGCCTCTTAGCGGGAATCAATGAGCAGTTCTTC. The rearrangement uses TRBV4-1 and TRBJ2-1; 8 nucleotides agree with TRBD2. The trim removed 4 bases at V and 6 bases at J, leaving 5 bases unmatched. CDR3 length: 14 residues. Germline CDR1 and CDR2: MGHRA and YSYEKL.

The chain is built from TRBV5-5 and TRBJ2-7, with D perhaps TRBD2 (8 bases). V was cut by 4 bases and J by 6 bases, with 17 bases left in between. This CDR3 comprises 14 residues. Germline CDR1 SGHKS, CDR2 YYEKEE (reference sequence). CDR3 region: CASSRTSRGIEQYF. In DNA, the CDR3 is TGTGCCAGCAGCCGGACTAGCAGGGGGATCGAGCAGTACTTC.

This CDR3 is CASNVVGGQPQHF. CDR3 DNA: TGTGCCAGTAATGTGGTCGGGGGTCAGCCCCAGCATTTT. The chain couples TRBV19 to TRBJ1-5; tentatively, D is TRBD1 (5 bases). From germline, CDR1 is LNHDA and CDR2 SQIVND (reference sequence). V lost 7 bases to trimming and J lost 6 bases, with 13 bases between them. The CDR3 loop spans 13 amino acids.

This rearrangement joins TRBV5-8 to TRBJ1-6; D gene unclear. Germline V gene sequence: CDR1 SGHTS, CDR2 YDEGEE. This CDR3 has 16 residues. The V gene lost 0 bases and the J gene lost 6 bases, with 13 bases spanning the gap. CDR3 bases: TGTGCCAGCAGCTTGGAGTCAGTAACATTTAATTCACCCCTCCACTTT. This gives the protein CASSLESVTFNSPLHF. Filled out from reference TRBV5-8 and TRBJ1-6, the complete variable domain reads EAGVTQSPTHLIKTRGQQATLRCSPISGHTSVYWYQQALGLGLQFLLWYDEGEERNRGNFPPRFSGRQFPNYSSELNVNALELEDSALYLCASSLESVTFNSPLHFGNGTRLTVT.

In its sample, this clone was seen a few times. The chain carries TRBV7-6 and TRBJ2-1; TRBD2 aligns across 12 bases. Germline V gives CDR1 SGHVS, CDR2 FNYEAQ. Trimming at V came to 3 bases and at J to 8 bases, leaving 8 bases not matched to a gene. The CDR3 is 16 residues long. The CDR3 sequence: CASSLGTTSGSDEQFF. Here the CDR3 DNA reads TGTGCCAGCAGCTTGGGCACGACTAGCGGGAGTGATGAGCAGTTCTTC.

The chain carries TRBV30 and TRBJ2-7, with D perhaps matching TRBD1 (5 bases). The CDR3 extends over 13 amino acids. The germline V gene has CDR1 GTSNPN and CDR2 SVGIG (reference sequence). Trimming took 2 bases from V and 2 from J, leaving 10 bases between them. Here the CDR3 reads CAWSRQGPYEQYF. Written as DNA, the CDR3 is TGTGCCTGGAGTCGGCAGGGTCCCTACGAGCAGTACTTC.

V usage is TRBV5-1 and J usage is TRBJ2-7; 8 bases agree with TRBD1. This CDR3 is built from 14 residues. The J segment lost 3 bases and the V segment lost 0 bases, leaving 2 bases of the junction unmatched. The germline V gene encodes CDR1 SGHRS and CDR2 YFSETQ. The CDR3, as DNA: TGCGCCAGCAGCTTGGCAGGGGGCAGCTACGAGCAGTACTTC. This codes for CASSLAGGSYEQYF. The full variable domain, completed using reference TRBV5-1 and TRBJ2-7, is KAGVTQTPRYLIKTRGQQVTLSCSPISGHRSVSWYQQTPGQGLQFLFEYFSETQRNKGNFPGRFSGRQFSNSRSEMNVSTLELGDSALYLCASSLAGGSYEQYFGPGTRLTVT.

V is TRBV7-2 and J is TRBJ2-7; 12 bases are a match to TRBD2. Germline-derived CDR1 and CDR2 are SGHTA and FQGNSA. With V trimmed by 1 base and J by 4 bases, 5 bases remained unmatched. The CDR3 contains 16 residues. CDR3 region: CASSLGLAGGPYEQYF. The CDR3 region has the DNA TGTGCCAGCAGCTTAGGCCTAGCGGGAGGGCCTTACGAGCAGTACTTC.

This rearrangement joins TRBV6-6 to TRBJ1-1, with no clear D. Trimming removed 4 bases from V and 4 bases from J, with 7 bases in between. The CDR3 runs to 12 residues. The V gene's germline CDR1 is MNHNY and CDR2 SVGAGI (reference sequence). CDR3 DNA: TGTGCCAGCAGTTTAGTCGGCACTGAAGCTTTCTTT. Encoded protein: CASSLVGTEAFF.

The rearrangement links TRBV11-2 to TRBJ2-3; 7 nucleotides line up with TRBD2. This CDR3 region has 18 residues. Trimming removed 3 bases from V and 0 bases from J; junction bases left unmatched: 12. Germline V gives CDR1 SGHAT, CDR2 FQNNGV. CDR3 DNA: TGTGCCAGCAGCTTTTCGGGATCTAGCGGTACTAGCACAGATACGCAGTATTTT. Translating gives CASSFSGSSGTSTDTQYF.

The chain couples TRBV7-9 to TRBJ1-4, with a tentative D call TRBD1 (5 bases). V lost 8 bases and J lost 0, with 10 bases in between. This CDR3 has 14 residues. The germline V gene has CDR1 SEHNR and CDR2 FQNEAQ (reference sequence). CDR3 amino acids: CASGAFATNEKLFF. As DNA, the CDR3 is TGTGCCAGCGGGGCTTTTGCAACTAATGAAAAACTGTTTTTT.

This sequence joins TRBV7-9 and TRBJ1-5; tentative D call: TRBD1 (5 bases). This CDR3 has 14 residues. Trimming took off 5 bases at V and 2 bases at J, with 10 bases between the two ends. CDR1 and CDR2 (germline): SEHNR, FQNEAQ (reference sequence). In DNA form, the CDR3 reads TGTGCCAGCAGCCCCGCGGGGGGCAATCAGCCCCAGCATTTT. The encoded protein is CASSPAGGNQPQHF.

This rearrangement joins TRBV5-6 to TRBJ2-7; a weak D match, TRBD2 (6 bases). Looked up from germline, CDR1 is SGHDT and CDR2 is YYEEEE. Deletions cut 5 bases from V and 2 bases from J, with 17 bases between. The CDR3 totals 15 residues. This chain's CDR3 is CASRLGGALAYEQYF. Here the CDR3 DNA reads TGTGCCAGCAGATTAGGAGGGGCCCTGGCCTACGAGCAGTACTTC.

The table lists this clone with a count of one. CDR3 DNA: TGTGCCAGCAGTGGGGGACAGGGCTCCTACGAGCAGTACTTC. Residues: CASSGGQGSYEQYF. The V gene is TRBV6-1, the J gene TRBJ2-5, with TRBD1 matching over 9 bases. Matching the DNA end better, TRBJ2-7 makes the J call doubtful. Germline-derived CDR1 and CDR2 are MNHNS and SASEGT. The CDR3 is 14 residues long.

The CDR3 region has the DNA TGCGCCAGCAGCTTGGCCGGACTAGCGGGGGGGCAAAGAGAGACCCAGTACTTC. Translated, it gives CASSLAGLAGGQRETQYF. The chain recombines TRBV5-1 with TRBJ2-5, with 15 positions matching TRBD2. The CDR3 covers 18 residues. J was trimmed by 4 bases and V by 0 bases; bases with no gene match: 7. Per the germline V gene, CDR1 is SGHRS and CDR2 is YFSETQ.